Presented here are 31 T cell receptor beta chains from one specimen sequenced in a study of cytomegalovirus exposure and HLA in healthy donors. Method: immunoSEQ multiplex PCR; TCRdb's copy keeps in-frame clones and lacks some. Counted here are 150,000 to 200,000 clones, 90% to 97% occurring once; the ten biggest clones make up 0.8% to 1%. The sample was PBMCs. These receptors were obtained from a woman between 18 and 29 years old in good health and CMV-seronegative.

The chain combines TRBV6-5 with TRBJ1-1; tentatively, D is TRBD1 (6 bases). CDR1 and CDR2 (germline): MNHEY, SVGAGI. V dropped 2 bases and J dropped 1 base, with 8 bases sitting between them. CDR3 length: 14 residues. The CDR3 sequence is CASSYIGGNTEAFF. CDR3 bases: TGTGCCAGCAGTTACATAGGGGGGAACACTGAAGCTTTCTTT.

The chain joins TRBV9 to TRBJ2-7, with 10 bases matching TRBD2. The CDR3 extends over 15 amino acids. V lost 2 bases to trimming and J lost 1 base; unmatched junction nucleotides: 3. Per germline, CDR1 SGDLS and CDR2 YYNGEE. The CDR3 spells CASSVASGGSYEQYF. In nucleotides, the CDR3 is TGTGCCAGCAGCGTTGCTAGCGGGGGATCCTACGAGCAGTACTTC.

This clone was seen a single time. The chain is built from TRBV7-3 and TRBJ2-3; D is possibly TRBD1 (6 bases). Germline V lookup: CDR1 SGHTA, CDR2 FQGTGA. The CDR3 spans 17 residues. The V gene lost 2 bases and the J gene lost 0 bases, with 15 bases spanning the gap. CDR3 in amino acids: CASSLVDRNGSTDTQYF. In DNA form, the CDR3 reads TGTGCCAGCAGCTTAGTAGACAGGAATGGTAGCACAGATACGCAGTATTTT.

This rearrangement joins TRBV6-5 to TRBJ1-2; no firm D call. V lost 6 bases, J lost 4 bases, and 12 bases lay in between. Germline CDR1 reads MNHEY; CDR2 reads SVGAGI. The CDR3 has 13 amino acids. CDR3 protein: CASRAPRGYGYTF. Here the CDR3 DNA reads TGTGCCAGCAGAGCTCCCCGGGGCTATGGCTACACCTTC.

The V call is TRBV29-1, the J call TRBJ2-5; 8 bases agree with TRBD2. The CDR3 length is 12 residues. V shed 3 bases, J shed 7 bases, and the junction held 4 bases outside the gene matches. Germline V lookup: CDR1 SQVTM, CDR2 ANQGSEA. The CDR3 DNA is TGCAGCGTTGAGACCGGGGGGGGGACCCAGTACTTC. Translated, it gives CSVETGGGTQYF. The full variable domain, in which reference TRBV29-1 and TRBJ2-5 provide the parts outside the CDR3, is SAVISQKPSRDICQRGTSLTIQCQVDSQVTMMFWYRQQPGQSLTLIATANQGSEATYESGFVIDKFPISRPNLTFSTLTVSNMSPEDSSIYLCSVETGGGTQYFGPGTRLLVL.

This clone was seen only once. This chain links TRBV19 with TRBJ1-6, with 12 bases fitting TRBD1. Germline CDR1 is LNHDA and CDR2 is SQIVND (reference sequence). CDR3 length: 18 amino acids. J gave up 0 bases and V 4 bases, and 4 bases lay outside the gene matches. This CDR3 is CASSTGTGGISYNSPLHF. CDR3 bases: TGTGCCAGTAGTACAGGGACAGGGGGCATCTCCTATAATTCACCCCTCCACTTT.

The chain has TRBV11-2 and TRBJ2-7, with TRBD2 as a possible D gene (6 bases). The ends were cut back, 2 bases at V and 7 bases at J, with 12 bases in the middle. This CDR3 is 13 amino acids long. CDR1 SGHAT and CDR2 FQNNGV come from the germline V gene. The CDR3 DNA reads as TGTGCCAGCAGCTTAAATGGAGGGGATGAGCAGTACTTC. Protein product: CASSLNGGDEQYF.

V is TRBV20-1 and J is TRBJ2-2, with a weak D call TRBD2 (6 bases). V was pared by 6 bases and J by 8 bases, with 10 bases between. Germline V gives CDR1 DFQATT, CDR2 SNEGSKA (reference sequence). The CDR3 is 11 residues long. CDR3 protein: CSAPRGGELFF. DNA for the CDR3: TGCAGTGCCCCGCGGGGTGGGGAGCTGTTTTTT.

The chain combines TRBV7-2 with TRBJ2-7, with 8 bases aligning to TRBD2. Germline assignment: CDR1 SGHTA and CDR2 FQGNSA. V shed 5 bases and J 6 bases; nucleotides not matched to a gene: 6. The CDR3 contains 13 residues. The CDR3 DNA follows: TGTGCCAGCAGCAACCGGGGGGGGCTCGAGCAGTACTTC. Its protein is CASSNRGGLEQYF.

The CDR3 sequence: CASSGQGARTGELFF. DNA of the CDR3: TGTGCCAGCAGTGGGCAGGGGGCGCGGACCGGGGAGCTGTTTTTT. V usage is TRBV6-1 and J usage is TRBJ2-2, with 8 bases identical to TRBD1. V gave up 4 bases and J gave up 5 bases; unmatched junction bases: 6. The CDR3 has 15 amino acids. In germline, CDR1 is MNHNS, CDR2 SASEGT.

This sequence joins TRBV6-6 and TRBJ1-2; no definite D call. Trimming cost V 4 bases and J 2 bases, with 17 bases left between them. The germline V gene encodes CDR1 MNHNY and CDR2 SVGAGI (reference sequence). This CDR3 spans 16 amino acids. The CDR3 nucleotides are TGTGCCAGCAGTTCACCGAACGAGATAGCGAACTATGGCTACACCTTC. It specifies CASSSPNEIANYGYTF.

The chain uses TRBV10-3 and TRBJ2-7; the D gene is possibly TRBD2 (7 bases). The V gene's germline CDR1 is ENHRY and CDR2 SYGVKD. V was clipped by 2 bases and J by 2 bases, with 13 bases between them. The CDR3 contains 15 residues. This CDR3 is CAISEEGRGAYEQYF. The CDR3 DNA sequence: TGTGCCATCAGTGAGGAAGGGAGGGGGGCCTACGAGCAGTACTTC.

The chain combines TRBV5-6 with TRBJ2-3, with 8 bases lining up with TRBD2. The CDR3 is 16 amino acids. V shed 6 bases, J shed 4 bases, and the junction held 13 bases outside the gene matches. Germline V gives CDR1 SGHDT, CDR2 YYEEEE. CDR3 nucleotides: TGTGCCAGCACACCGCAGAGCGGGGGAGGCTCAGATACGCAGTATTTT. It is translated as CASTPQSGGGSDTQYF. The entire variable domain, with the rest obtained from reference TRBV5-6 and TRBJ2-3, is as follows: DAGVTQSPTHLIKTRGQQVTLRCSPKSGHDTVSWYQQALGQGPQFIFQYYEEEERQRGNFPDRFSGHQFPNYSSELNVNALLLGDSALYLCASTPQSGGGSDTQYFGPGTRLTVL.

V and J are TRBV27 and TRBJ2-3; TRBD1 matches 9 bases. CDR1 and CDR2 from the germline V gene are MNHEY and SMNVEV (reference sequence). This CDR3 has 14 amino acids. Trimming took 6 bases from V and 1 from J; bases not matched to a gene: 2. The DNA of the CDR3 is TGTGCCAGCAGGAGGACAGGGGGCACAGATACGCAGTATTTT. It translates to CASRRTGGTDTQYF.

Note on this clone: Other DNA sequences in the same sample also yield this CDR3. The chain combines TRBV19 with TRBJ1-2; 8 nucleotides match TRBD1. Germline V gene sequence: CDR1 LNHDA, CDR2 SQIVND (reference sequence). With V trimmed by 5 bases and J by 4 bases, 6 bases remained unmatched. CDR3 length: 14 residues. The CDR3: CASSPTGASYGYTF. The DNA of the CDR3 is TGTGCCAGTAGTCCGACAGGGGCAAGCTATGGCTACACCTTC.

J is TRBJ1-2 and V is TRBV21-1. TRBV21-1 is listed as a pseudogene. This CDR3 has 14 residues. The CDR3 protein is CASSRGPSGYGYTF. The CDR3 coding sequence is TGTGCCAGCAGCAGAGGGCCATCGGGCTATGGCTACACCTTC.

This chain joins TRBV19 and TRBJ1-3; the match to TRBD1 covers 9 bases. Germline V gives CDR1 LNHDA, CDR2 SQIVND (reference sequence). The CDR3 consists of 14 residues. J was trimmed by 3 bases and V by 9 bases; bases with no gene match: 6. CDR3 bases: TGTGCCAGCATACAGGGGGCTCTTGGAAACACCATATATTTT. It specifies CASIQGALGNTIYF.

The chain links TRBV29-1 to TRBJ1-1; 7 bases align to TRBD1. The CDR3 loop spans 12 amino acids. Germline V gives CDR1 SQVTM, CDR2 ANQGSEA. Trimming at V came to 7 bases and at J to 3 bases, leaving 5 bases not matched to a gene. The chain's CDR3 is CSAQGLDTEAFF. The DNA for the CDR3 is TGCAGCGCACAGGGGCTTGACACTGAAGCTTTCTTT.

The chain couples TRBV5-1 to TRBJ2-3; no clear D gene. The CDR3 totals 12 residues. The V and J ends lost 7 bases and 4 bases respectively, with 10 bases between them. Per the germline V gene, CDR1 is SGHRS and CDR2 is YFSETQ. CDR3 residues: CASSREADTQYF. The CDR3 DNA follows: TGCGCCAGCTCGCGAGAGGCAGATACGCAGTATTTT.

The chain employs TRBV9 and TRBJ2-5; D might be TRBD1 (6 bases). This CDR3 spans 14 amino acids. The germline V and J ends were trimmed by 4 bases and 1 base, with 11 bases remaining between them. The germline V gene has CDR1 SGDLS and CDR2 YYNGEE. The CDR3, as DNA: TGTGCCAGCAGCTTGGGGGCTATCCAAGAGACCCAGTACTTC. It codes for CASSLGAIQETQYF.

The rearrangement joins TRBV25-1 to TRBJ1-1; 9 bases line up with TRBD1. The CDR3 sequence is 15 residues long. Germline lookup yields CDR1 MGHDK and CDR2 SYGVNS. Losses at the gene ends were 3 bases for V and 5 bases for J; bases not matched to a gene: 7. CDR3 sequence (DNA): TGTGCCAGCAGTGATGGGGACAGGGAATTTACTGAAGCTTTCTTT. It codes for CASSDGDREFTEAFF.

The rearrangement links TRBV7-9 to TRBJ1-2, with D uncertain. The CDR3 runs 14 residues. Germline CDR1 is SEHNR and CDR2 is FQNEAQ (reference sequence). V dropped 1 base and J dropped 1 base, with 7 bases sitting between them. Here the CDR3 reads CASSLVSDNYGYTF. In DNA form, the CDR3 reads TGTGCCAGCAGCTTAGTTTCAGATAACTATGGCTACACCTTC. Full variable domain (missing parts from reference TRBV7-9 and TRBJ1-2): DTGVSQNPRHKITKRGQNVTFRCDPISEHNRLYWYRQTLGQGPEFLTYFQNEAQLEKSRLLSDRFSAERPKGSFSTLEIQRTEQGDSAMYLCASSLVSDNYGYTFGSGTRLTVV.

The chain employs TRBV7-9 and TRBJ2-4; D gene ambiguous. Germline values: CDR1 SEHNR, CDR2 FQNEAQ (reference sequence). The length of the CDR3 is 13 residues. V gave up 4 bases and J gave up 8 bases, with 12 bases separating them. The CDR3 DNA sequence: TGTGCCAGCAGCTCCGGTCCCCTCGACATTCAGTACTTC. Translating gives CASSSGPLDIQYF.

V and J are TRBV6-5 and TRBJ2-5; TRBD2 aligns across 10 bases. Germline lookup yields CDR1 MNHEY and CDR2 SVGAGI. J was trimmed by 0 bases and V by 8 bases; bases with no gene match: 3. The CDR3 spans 14 residues. Here the CDR3 reads CASQLAGYQETQYF. In DNA, the CDR3 is TGTGCCAGCCAACTAGCGGGGTACCAAGAGACCCAGTACTTC.

This clone has only one observation. The J gene is TRBJ2-7, the V gene TRBV18; D may be TRBD2 (6 bases). The germline gives CDR1 KGHSH, CDR2 LQKENI. This CDR3 has 14 amino acids. With 3 bases removed from V and 0 bases from J, the gap between germline ends came to 9 bases. This CDR3 is CASSPPGVSYEQYF. As DNA, the CDR3 is TGTGCCAGCTCACCCCCGGGGGTCTCCTACGAGCAGTACTTC. Using reference TRBV18 and TRBJ2-7 for the parts outside the CDR3, the full variable domain is NAGVMQNPRHLVRRRGQEARLRCSPMKGHSHVYWYRQLPEEGLKFMVYLQKENIIDESGMPKERFSAEFPKEGPSILRIQQVVRGDSAAYFCASSPPGVSYEQYFGPGTRLTVT.

J is TRBJ1-2 and V is TRBV19; D is uncertain. Germline loops: CDR1 LNHDA, CDR2 SQIVND (reference sequence). The CDR3 totals 16 residues. Between the trimmed V and J ends, which lost 10 bases and 9 bases, there was a span of 30 bases. CDR3 in amino acids: CATTATPGTDSSSYTF. The CDR3 coding sequence is TGTGCCACTACGGCAACCCCCGGTACGGACTCTTCAAGCTACACCTTC.

The CDR3 here is CASSLETSPTQYF. The CDR3 DNA sequence: TGTGCCAGCAGCTTAGAGACTTCTCCTACGCAGTATTTT. The V call is TRBV13, the J call TRBJ2-3; D not certain. The V gene lost 1 base and the J gene lost 8 bases, with 10 bases spanning the gap. The CDR3 is made up of 13 amino acids. The germline CDR1 and CDR2 sequences are PRHDT and FYEKMQ (reference sequence). Complete variable domain (other parts from reference TRBV13 and TRBJ2-3): AAGVIQSPRHLIKEKRETATLKCYPIPRHDTVYWYQQGPGQDPQFLISFYEKMQSDKGSIPDRFSAQQFSDYHSELNMSSLELGDSALYFCASSLETSPTQYFGPGTRLTVL.

V is TRBV15 and J is TRBJ1-1; D is uncertain. The V end lost 0 bases, the J end lost 1 base, and 9 bases lay between the germline ends. Germline lookup yields CDR1 LNHNV and CDR2 YYDKDF (reference sequence). The CDR3 loop spans 15 amino acids. In nucleotides, the CDR3 is TGTGCCACCAGCAGAGAGTGGGCCTCGAACACTGAAGCTTTCTTT. It is translated as CATSREWASNTEAFF.

This clone appeared a single time. This chain uses TRBV10-3 with TRBJ2-7, with TRBD1 matching over 11 bases. V shed 6 bases and J 5 bases; nucleotides not matched to a gene: 6. CDR3 length: 14 amino acids. From germline, CDR1 is ENHRY and CDR2 SYGVKD. The CDR3 coding sequence is TGTGCCATCAGCCGGGACAGGGGGTCCAACGAGCAGTACTTC. Translated, it gives CAISRDRGSNEQYF.

The V call is TRBV9, the J call TRBJ2-7, with 11 bases aligning to TRBD2. V gave up 0 bases and J gave up 4 bases; unmatched junction bases: 6. The length of the CDR3 is 16 residues. In germline, CDR1 is SGDLS, CDR2 YYNGEE. This CDR3 reads CASSVAGSGGVYEQYF. CDR3 nucleotide sequence: TGTGCCAGCAGCGTAGCGGGTAGCGGGGGGGTTTACGAGCAGTACTTC. Complete variable domain (other parts from reference TRBV9 and TRBJ2-7): DSGVTQTPKHLITATGQRVTLRCSPRSGDLSVYWYQQSLDQGLQFLIQYYNGEERAKGNILERFSAQQFPDLHSELNLSSLELGDSALYFCASSVAGSGGVYEQYFGPGTRLTVT.

The J gene is TRBJ2-1, the V gene TRBV6-1; 10 bases are a match to TRBD2. Trimming cost V 3 bases and J 4 bases; bases outside gene matches: 12. The CDR3 length is 18 residues. Germline V gives CDR1 MNHNS, CDR2 SASEGT. This CDR3 is CASSEFLAGAEKYNEQFF. CDR3 in DNA: TGTGCCAGCAGTGAGTTTCTAGCGGGGGCCGAGAAATACAATGAGCAGTTCTTC.